This T cell receptor (beta chain) was captured by sequencing in a study of identifying expanded T cells in peripheral blood. With respect to this clone: Its matching antigen is unknown.

Per germline, CDR1 WNHNN and CDR2 SYGVQD (reference sequence). The CDR3 has 15 residues. J lost 10 bases, V lost 5 bases, and 8 bases had no gene match. This table comes from immunoSEQ multiplex PCR, and its TCRdb copy is limited to in-frame clones, with some not included. The sample has some 75,000 clones, around 90% seen once. Study-wide points: Across healthy donors, higher total template counts meant significantly greater approximately two-week count variance. Differentially abundant clones: around 1.2 between replicates, about 17 at about 13 days, 19 to 20 at four.

No infections or other immune events were documented during collection. The chain couples TRBV10-1 to TRBJ2-3; TRBD2 matches at 14 bases. This clonotype originated in a person aged 18 to 69 in good health. The source material was blood. CDR3 protein: CASSPRLAGGPPQYF. DNA for the CDR3: TGCGCCAGCAGTCCCCGACTAGCGGGGGGGCCTCCGCAGTATTTT.